Sequencing of this T cell receptor (beta chain) was carried out in a study of radiation and T cells in renal cell carcinoma. Study details: Nephrectomy followed 15 Gy stereotactic body radiation by 4 weeks. Study observations and caveats: Top tumor clonotypes rose in blood 2 weeks post-radiation, then contracted.

Time point described: baseline pretreatment blood. Treatment of the sample: 15 Gy SBRT to primary tumor, nephrectomy 4 weeks later. Blood was sampled at baseline, 2 weeks and 4 weeks after SBRT. Looked up from germline, CDR1 is LNHDA and CDR2 is SQIVND (reference sequence). V lost 4 bases and J lost 3, with 12 bases in between. CDR3 length equals 14 residues. This clone was recorded a few times. Its specificity is not known. This table comes from immunoSEQ multiplex PCR, and its TCRdb copy is limited to in-frame clones, with some not included. This sample has 100,000 to 150,000 clones; approximately 80% occur once, and the top ten carry approximately 3%.

The chain uses TRBV19 and TRBJ1-2, with a weak D call TRBD1 (5 bases). The source is a woman aged 55 to 70 with renal cell carcinoma. This specimen consisted of blood, obtained from a patient whose treatment included radiotherapy and nephrectomy. The CDR3 sequence is CASSNQDTYYGYTF. The CDR3 DNA reads as TGTGCCAGTAGTAACCAGGACACCTACTATGGCTACACCTTC.